This T cell receptor (beta chain) emerged from a study of cytomegalovirus exposure and HLA in healthy donors. Study-level background: In an early release, HLA-typed donors contributed roughly 85 million unique TCR sequences. Study-level points and caveats: Apart from CMV serostatus, no immune exposure information was available. According to the study, roughly 180 TCR beta chains were cytomegalovirus-associated. In all likelihood, a cluster of highly shared sequence variants was a sequencing artifact.

Primers included in the PCR were 60 Vbeta and 13 Jbeta primers. The method was immunoSEQ multiplex PCR; TCRdb's version includes in-frame clones alone and lacks a portion of them. The sample holds tens of thousands of clones, roughly 60% seen once. V shed 4 bases and J shed 2 bases, with 13 bases lying between them. Germline-derived CDR1 and CDR2 are SGDLS and YYNGEE. The CDR3 totals 15 residues. This clone showed up many times. The antigen remains undetermined. The receptor's source is a woman aged 50 to 65 in good health and CMV-seropositive. Sequencing was done on a sample of PBMCs. The chain has TRBV9 and TRBJ2-1; weak D call: TRBD2 (6 bases). The CDR3 nucleotides read TGTGCCAGCAGCTCCGGAGGGGAGCCCTACAATGAGCAGTTCTTC. Encoded protein: CASSSGGEPYNEQFF.